This TCR beta chain was recorded in a study of response to subunit inactivated influenza vaccine. TCRdb processed the RT-PCR reads anew with MiXCR; each CDR3 protein has one entry. Found here are more than 400,000 distinct CDR3 sequences, about 7.2% of them singletons; the top ten hold 10% to 15%. Regarding the study as a whole: Authors suggested seasonal influenza vaccinations each recruit few new T cells.

This CDR3 spans 14 amino acids. From germline, CDR1 is DFQATT and CDR2 SNEGSKA (reference sequence). Trimming removed 4 bases from V and 3 bases from J, with 12 bases in between. This clonotype was observed a few times. Its matching antigen is unknown. V gene TRBV20-1 combines with J gene TRBJ2-2; D call uncertain. This clonotype was sampled from a man between 50 and 69 years old who received an inactivated influenza vaccine. Sequencing used PBMCs from blood, obtained about 24 months after vaccination. The CDR3 protein is CSAKGWDYTGELFF. As DNA, the CDR3 is TGCAGTGCTAAGGGATGGGATTACACCGGGGAGCTGTTTTTT.